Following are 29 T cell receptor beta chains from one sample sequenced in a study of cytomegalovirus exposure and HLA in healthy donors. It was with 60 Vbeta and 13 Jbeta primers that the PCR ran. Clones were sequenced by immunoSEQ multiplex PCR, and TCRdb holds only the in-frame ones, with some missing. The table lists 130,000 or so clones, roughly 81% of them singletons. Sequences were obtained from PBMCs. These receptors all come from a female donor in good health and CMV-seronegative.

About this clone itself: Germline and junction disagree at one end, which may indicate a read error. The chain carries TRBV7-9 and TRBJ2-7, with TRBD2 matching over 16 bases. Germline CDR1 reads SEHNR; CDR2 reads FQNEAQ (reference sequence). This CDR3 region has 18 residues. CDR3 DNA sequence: TGTTCCAGCAGCCCGGGACTAGCGGGGGGGCCTAATCTCTACGAGCAGTACTTC. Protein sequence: CSSSPGLAGGPNLYEQYF.

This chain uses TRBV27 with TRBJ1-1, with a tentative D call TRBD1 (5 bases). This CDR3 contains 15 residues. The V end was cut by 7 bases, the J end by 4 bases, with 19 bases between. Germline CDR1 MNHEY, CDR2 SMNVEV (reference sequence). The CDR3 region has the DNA TGTGCCAGCATTAGAACCAGGGTTTACGGCACTGAAGCTTTCTTT. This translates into CASIRTRVYGTEAFF.

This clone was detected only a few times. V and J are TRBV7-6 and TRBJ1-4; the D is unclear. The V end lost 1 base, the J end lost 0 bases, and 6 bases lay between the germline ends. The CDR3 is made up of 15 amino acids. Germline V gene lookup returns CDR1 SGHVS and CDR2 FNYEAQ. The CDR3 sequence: CASSLDGATNEKLFF. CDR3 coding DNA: TGTGCCAGCAGCTTAGACGGTGCAACTAATGAAAAACTGTTTTTT.

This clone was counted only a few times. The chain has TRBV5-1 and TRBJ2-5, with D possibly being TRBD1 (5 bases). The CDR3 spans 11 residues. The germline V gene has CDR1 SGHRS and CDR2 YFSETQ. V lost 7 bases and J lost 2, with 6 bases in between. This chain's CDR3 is CASQGQETQYF. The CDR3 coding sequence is TGCGCCAGCCAGGGTCAAGAGACCCAGTACTTC.

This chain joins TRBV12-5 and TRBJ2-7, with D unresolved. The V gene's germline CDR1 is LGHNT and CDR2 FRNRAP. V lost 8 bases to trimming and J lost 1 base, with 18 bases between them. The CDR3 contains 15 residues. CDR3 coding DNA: TGTGCTAGTCTCCAGGATAGGTTTGAGTCCTACGAGCAGTACTTC. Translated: CASLQDRFESYEQYF. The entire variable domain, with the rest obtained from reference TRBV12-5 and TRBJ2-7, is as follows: DARVTQTPRHKVTEMGQEVTMRCQPILGHNTVFWYRQTMMQGLELLAYFRNRAPLDDSGMPKDRFSAEMPDATLATLKIQPSEPRDSAVYFCASLQDRFESYEQYFGPGTRLTVT.

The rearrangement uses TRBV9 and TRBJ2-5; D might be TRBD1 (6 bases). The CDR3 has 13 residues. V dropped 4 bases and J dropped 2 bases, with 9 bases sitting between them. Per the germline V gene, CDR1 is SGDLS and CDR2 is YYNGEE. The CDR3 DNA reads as TGTGCCAGCAGCCCACAGGGACAAGAGACCCAGTACTTC. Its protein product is CASSPQGQETQYF.

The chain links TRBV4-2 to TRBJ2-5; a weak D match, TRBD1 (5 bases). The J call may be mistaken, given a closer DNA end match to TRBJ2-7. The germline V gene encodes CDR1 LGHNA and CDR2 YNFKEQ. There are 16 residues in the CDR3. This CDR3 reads CASSHLEAQGTYEQYF. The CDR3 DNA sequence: TGTGCCAGCAGCCACCTCGAGGCCCAGGGCACGTACGAGCAGTACTTC.

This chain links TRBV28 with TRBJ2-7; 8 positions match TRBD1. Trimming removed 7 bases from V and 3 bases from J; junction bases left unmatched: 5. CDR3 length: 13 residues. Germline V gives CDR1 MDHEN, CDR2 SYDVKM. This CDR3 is CASTLGQDYEQYF. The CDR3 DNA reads TGTGCCAGCACCCTGGGACAGGACTACGAGCAGTACTTC.

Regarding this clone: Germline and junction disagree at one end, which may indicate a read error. The CDR3: CASSDYYGQYF. Here the CDR3 DNA reads TGTGCCAGCAGTGATTACTACGGGCAGTACTTC. The chain couples TRBV25-1 to TRBJ2-7; no clear D gene. Germline lookup yields CDR1 MGHDK and CDR2 SYGVNS. This CDR3 comprises 11 residues.

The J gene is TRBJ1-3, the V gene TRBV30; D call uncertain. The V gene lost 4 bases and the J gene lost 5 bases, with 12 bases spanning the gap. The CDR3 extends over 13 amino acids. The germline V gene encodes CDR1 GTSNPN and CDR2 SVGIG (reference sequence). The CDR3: CAWIKDKRNTIYF. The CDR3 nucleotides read TGTGCCTGGATTAAAGACAAAAGAAACACCATATATTTT.

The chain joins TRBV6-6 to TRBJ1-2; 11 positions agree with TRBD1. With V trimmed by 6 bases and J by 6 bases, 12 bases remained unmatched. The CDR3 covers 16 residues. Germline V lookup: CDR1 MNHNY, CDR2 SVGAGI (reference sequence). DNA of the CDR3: TGTGCCAGCAGCTTCGGACAGGGGGCTATAGCGGATGGCTACACCTTC. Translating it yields CASSFGQGAIADGYTF.

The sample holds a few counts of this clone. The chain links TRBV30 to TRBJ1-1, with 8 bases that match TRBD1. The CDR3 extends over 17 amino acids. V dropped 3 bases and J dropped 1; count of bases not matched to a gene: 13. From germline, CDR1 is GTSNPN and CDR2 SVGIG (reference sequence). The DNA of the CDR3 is TGTGCCTGGAGATGGGGCATGACAGGGGCCCAGAACACTGAAGCTTTCTTT. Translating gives CAWRWGMTGAQNTEAFF.

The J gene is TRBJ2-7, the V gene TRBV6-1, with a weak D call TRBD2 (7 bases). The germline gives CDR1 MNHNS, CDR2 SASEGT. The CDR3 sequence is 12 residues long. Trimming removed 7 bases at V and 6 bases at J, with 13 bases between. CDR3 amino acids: CASMWGGREQYF. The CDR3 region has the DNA TGTGCCAGCATGTGGGGGGGGCGCGAGCAGTACTTC.

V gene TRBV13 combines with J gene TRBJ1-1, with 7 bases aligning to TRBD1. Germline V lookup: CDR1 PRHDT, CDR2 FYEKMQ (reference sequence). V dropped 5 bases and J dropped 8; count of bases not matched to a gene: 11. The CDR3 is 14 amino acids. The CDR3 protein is CASSARSLQGEAFF. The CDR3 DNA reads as TGTGCCAGCAGCGCCCGATCCTTACAGGGGGAAGCTTTCTTT.

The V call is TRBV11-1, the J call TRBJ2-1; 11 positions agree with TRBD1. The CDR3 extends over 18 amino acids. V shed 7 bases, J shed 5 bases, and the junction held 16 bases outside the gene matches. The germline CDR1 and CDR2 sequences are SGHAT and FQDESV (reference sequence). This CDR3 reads CASNKGGQGGLGDNEQFF. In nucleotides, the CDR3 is TGTGCCAGCAACAAAGGGGGACAGGGGGGGCTGGGGGACAATGAGCAGTTCTTC.

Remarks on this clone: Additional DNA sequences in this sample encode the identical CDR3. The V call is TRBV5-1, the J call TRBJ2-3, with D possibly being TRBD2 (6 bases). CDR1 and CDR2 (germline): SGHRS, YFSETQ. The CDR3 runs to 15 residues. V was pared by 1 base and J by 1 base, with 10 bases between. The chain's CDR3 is CASSLRGLGTDTQYF. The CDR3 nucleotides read TGCGCCAGCAGCTTGAGGGGACTCGGCACAGATACGCAGTATTTT.

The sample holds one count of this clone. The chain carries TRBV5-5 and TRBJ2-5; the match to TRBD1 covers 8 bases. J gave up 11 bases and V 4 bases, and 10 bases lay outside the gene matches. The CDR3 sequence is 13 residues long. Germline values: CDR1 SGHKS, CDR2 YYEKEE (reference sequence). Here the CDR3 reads CASSLRGLEEQYF. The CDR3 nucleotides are TGTGCCAGCAGCCTCAGGGGGCTGGAGGAGCAGTACTTC.

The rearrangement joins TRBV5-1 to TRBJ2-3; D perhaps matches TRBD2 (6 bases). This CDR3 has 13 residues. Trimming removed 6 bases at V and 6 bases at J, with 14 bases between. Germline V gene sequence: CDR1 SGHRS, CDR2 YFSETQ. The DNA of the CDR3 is TGCGCCAGCACCTTCGGCGGGGCGGATACGCAGTATTTT. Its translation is CASTFGGADTQYF.

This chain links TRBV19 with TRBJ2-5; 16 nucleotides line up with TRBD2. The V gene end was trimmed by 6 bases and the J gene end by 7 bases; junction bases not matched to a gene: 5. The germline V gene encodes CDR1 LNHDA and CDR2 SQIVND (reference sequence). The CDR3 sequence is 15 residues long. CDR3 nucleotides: TGTGCCAGTAGGGGACTAGCGGGGGGGGTCGGGACCCAGTACTTC. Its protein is CASRGLAGGVGTQYF.

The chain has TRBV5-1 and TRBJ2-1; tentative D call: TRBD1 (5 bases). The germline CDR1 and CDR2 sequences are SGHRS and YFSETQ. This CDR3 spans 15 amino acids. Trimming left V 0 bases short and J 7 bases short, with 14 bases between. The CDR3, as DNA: TGCGCCAGCAGCTTGGGAAGGGGCCTCGCGAATGAGCAGTTCTTC. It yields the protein CASSLGRGLANEQFF.

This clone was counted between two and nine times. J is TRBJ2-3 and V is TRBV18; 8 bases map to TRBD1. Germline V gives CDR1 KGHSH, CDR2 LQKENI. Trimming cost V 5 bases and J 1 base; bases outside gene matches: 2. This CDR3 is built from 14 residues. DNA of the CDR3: TGTGCCAGCTCAGCACAGGGGGGCACAGATACGCAGTATTTT. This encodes CASSAQGGTDTQYF.

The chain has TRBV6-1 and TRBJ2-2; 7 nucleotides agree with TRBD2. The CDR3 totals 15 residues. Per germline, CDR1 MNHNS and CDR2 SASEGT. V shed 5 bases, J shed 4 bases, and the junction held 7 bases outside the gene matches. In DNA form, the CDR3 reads TGTGCCAGCAGTACGCGGACTAGTAGCACCGGGGAGCTGTTTTTT. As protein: CASSTRTSSTGELFF.

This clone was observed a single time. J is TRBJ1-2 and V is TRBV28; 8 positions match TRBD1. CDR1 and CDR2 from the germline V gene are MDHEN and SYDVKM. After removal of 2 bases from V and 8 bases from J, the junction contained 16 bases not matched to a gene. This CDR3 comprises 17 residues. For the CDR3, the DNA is TGTGCCAGCAGTTTAATGCAGGGGGCCGTCTCAGGGGGAGGCTACACCTTC. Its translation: CASSLMQGAVSGGGYTF.

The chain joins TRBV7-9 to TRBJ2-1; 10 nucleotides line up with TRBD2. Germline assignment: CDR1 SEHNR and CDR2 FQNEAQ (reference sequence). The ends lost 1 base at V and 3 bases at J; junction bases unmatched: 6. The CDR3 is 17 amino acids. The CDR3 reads CASSLGSLAGDYNEQFF. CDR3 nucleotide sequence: TGTGCCAGCAGCTTAGGATCTCTAGCGGGAGACTACAATGAGCAGTTCTTC.

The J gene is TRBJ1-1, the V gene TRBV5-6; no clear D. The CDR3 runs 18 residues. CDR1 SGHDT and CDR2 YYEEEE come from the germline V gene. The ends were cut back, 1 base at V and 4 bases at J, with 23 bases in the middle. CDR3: CASSLWADWDGEGTEAFF. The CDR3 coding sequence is TGTGCCAGCAGCTTGTGGGCGGATTGGGATGGGGAGGGCACTGAAGCTTTCTTT.

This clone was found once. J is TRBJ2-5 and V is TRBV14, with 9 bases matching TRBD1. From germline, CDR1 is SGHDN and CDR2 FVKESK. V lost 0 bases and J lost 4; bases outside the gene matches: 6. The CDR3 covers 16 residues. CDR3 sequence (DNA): TGTGCCAGCAGCCAAGATCGGAGGGGACAGGGAGAGACCCAGTACTTC. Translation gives CASSQDRRGQGETQYF.

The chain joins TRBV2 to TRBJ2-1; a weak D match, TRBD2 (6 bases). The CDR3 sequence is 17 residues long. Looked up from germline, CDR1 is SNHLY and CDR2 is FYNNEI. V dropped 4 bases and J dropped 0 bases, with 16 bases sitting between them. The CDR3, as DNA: TGTGCCAGCAGTGCTAGCCGGGGGATCAGCTCCTACAATGAGCAGTTCTTC. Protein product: CASSASRGISSYNEQFF.

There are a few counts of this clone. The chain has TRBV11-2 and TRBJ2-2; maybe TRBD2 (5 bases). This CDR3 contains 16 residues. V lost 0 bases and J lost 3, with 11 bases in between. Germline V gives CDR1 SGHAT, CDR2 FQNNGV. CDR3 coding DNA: TGTGCCAGCAGCTTAGAGTTGAGGGATCACACCGGGGAGCTGTTTTTT. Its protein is CASSLELRDHTGELFF.

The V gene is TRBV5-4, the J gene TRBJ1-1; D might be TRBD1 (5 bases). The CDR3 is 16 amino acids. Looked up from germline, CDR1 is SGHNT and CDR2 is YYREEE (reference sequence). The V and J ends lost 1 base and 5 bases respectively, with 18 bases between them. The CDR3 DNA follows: TGTGCCAGCAGCTTGAGCGCGGGGCAGAGATCTACTGAAGCTTTCTTT. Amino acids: CASSLSAGQRSTEAFF.